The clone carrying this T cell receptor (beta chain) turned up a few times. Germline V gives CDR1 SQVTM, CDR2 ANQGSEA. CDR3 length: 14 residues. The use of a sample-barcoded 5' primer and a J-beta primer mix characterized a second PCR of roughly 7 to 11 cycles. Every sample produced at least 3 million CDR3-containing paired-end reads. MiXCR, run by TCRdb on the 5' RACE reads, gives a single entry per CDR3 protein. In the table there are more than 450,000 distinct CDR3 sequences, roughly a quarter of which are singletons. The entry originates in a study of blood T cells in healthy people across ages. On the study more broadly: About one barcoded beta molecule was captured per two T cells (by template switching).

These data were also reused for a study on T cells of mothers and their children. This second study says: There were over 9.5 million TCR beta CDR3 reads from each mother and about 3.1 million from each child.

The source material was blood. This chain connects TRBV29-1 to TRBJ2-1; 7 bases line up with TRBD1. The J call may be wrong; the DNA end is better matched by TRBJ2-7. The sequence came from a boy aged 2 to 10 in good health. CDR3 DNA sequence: TGCAGCGTCGCCGGGACAGCGATCTCCTACGAGCAGTACTTC. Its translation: CSVAGTAISYEQYF.